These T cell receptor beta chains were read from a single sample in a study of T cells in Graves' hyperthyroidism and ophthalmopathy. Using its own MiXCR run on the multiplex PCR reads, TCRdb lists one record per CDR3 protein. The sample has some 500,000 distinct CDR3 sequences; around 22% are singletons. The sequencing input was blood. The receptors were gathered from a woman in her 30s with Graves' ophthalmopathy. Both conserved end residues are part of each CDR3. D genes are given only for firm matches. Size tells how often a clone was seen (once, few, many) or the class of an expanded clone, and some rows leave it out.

TGTGCCAGCAGCCAAGGAGGGGCTGAGACCCAGTACTTC CASSQGGAETQYF TRBV14 many TRBJ2-5 NA
TGTGCCAGCAGCCCGTCGGACAGATATAGCAATCAGCCCCAGCATTTT CASSPSDRYSNQPQHF TRBV6-1 NA TRBJ1-5 NA
TGTGCCAGCAGCGTAGATTGGGGGGCGTACGAGCAGTACTTC CASSVDWGAYEQYF TRBV9 NA TRBJ2-7 NA
TGTGCCTGGAACCCTGACAGGAGTTACACTGAAGCTTTCTTT CAWNPDRSYTEAFF TRBV30 few TRBJ1-1 NA
TGTGCCAGCAGTTTCCTCAGGGAGAATGGCTACACCTTC CASSFLRENGYTF TRBV12-3/TRBV12-4 many TRBJ1-2 NA
TGTGCCAGCAGCTTGGGTCAGCCGACTAACATTTATGGCTACACCTTC CASSLGQPTNIYGYTF TRBV5-6 many TRBJ1-2 NA
TGCAGTGCTAGGCCCTACCGACAGGGCTCCTCCTACGAGCAGTACTTC CSARPYRQGSSYEQYF TRBV20-1 many TRBJ2-7 TRBD1
TGTGCCAGCAGTTGGGGGACAGGGATTCAAGAGACCCAGTACTTC CASSWGTGIQETQYF TRBV28 NA TRBJ2-5 TRBD1
TGCGCCAGCAGGTCCGGGCAGCTGAACACTGAAGCTTTCTTT CASRSGQLNTEAFF TRBV10-2 NA TRBJ1-1 NA
TGTGCCAGCAGTCGTTCCGGGACAGTGGGGGTCACTGAAGCTTTCTTT CASSRSGTVGVTEAFF TRBV6-1 many TRBJ1-1 TRBD1
TGCGCCAGCAGCTTGTGGGACAGGGGGCTTGAGACCCAGTACTTC CASSLWDRGLETQYF TRBV5-1 many TRBJ2-5 TRBD1
TGCAGCGTCGGTCCGGGACAGGGGGCCGGTGGCTACACCTTC CSVGPGQGAGGYTF TRBV29-1 NA TRBJ1-2 TRBD1
TGTGCCAGCAGTCTTACTAGCGGGGGAGGGGATGAGCAGTTCTTC CASSLTSGGGDEQFF TRBV12-3/TRBV12-4 NA TRBJ2-1 TRBD2
TGCGCCAGCAGCCAAGAAAGAATAGGGTTTGACAACTCCTACGAGCAGTACTTC CASSQERIGFDNSYEQYF TRBV4-1 NA TRBJ2-7 NA
TGTGCCATCAGTGATGTTGTCGACAGGGGGCCCCTCTATGGCTACACCTTC CAISDVVDRGPLYGYTF TRBV10-3 many TRBJ1-2 TRBD1
TGTGCCAGCAGGCTACAGGGCACCGGGGCCAACGTCCTGACTTTC CASRLQGTGANVLTF TRBV6-2/TRBV6-3 NA TRBJ2-6 NA